The rows below give T cell receptor beta chains drawn from one sample of a study of blood T cell repertoires in COVID-19. The method was immunoSEQ multiplex PCR; TCRdb's version includes in-frame clones alone and lacks a portion of them. Among about 130,000 clones listed, 81% were seen once. Sequenced material: peripheral blood. The receptors stem from a man aged 25-45 years with COVID-19, enrolled during active disease. Both conserved end residues are part of each CDR3. Fields, in order: J gene, D gene, V gene, clone size, CDR3 protein, CDR3 DNA. D genes are given only for firm matches. Expanded clones are given a class, and other clones once, few, many or no size at all.

TRBJ2-6,.,TRBV6-4,.,CASSDSLSGANVLTF,TGTGCCAGCAGTGACAGCCTCTCTGGGGCCAACGTCCTGACTTTC
TRBJ2-2,.,TRBV21-1,.,CASFPGLANGELFF,TGTGCCAGTTTCCCGGGACTAGCTAACGGGGAGCTGTTTTTT
TRBJ2-7,TRBD1,TRBV30,.,CAWTRGQPYEQYF,TGTGCCTGGACCCGGGGACAGCCCTACGAGCAGTACTTC
TRBJ1-1,.,TRBV5-1,.,CASSLAGRGSEAFF,TGCGCCAGCAGCTTGGCTGGGAGGGGGAGTGAAGCTTTCTTT
TRBJ1-4,TRBD1,TRBV10-3,.,CAISELPPGQGPEKLFF,TGTGCCATCAGTGAGCTCCCCCCGGGACAGGGTCCTGAAAAACTGTTTTTT
TRBJ1-3,TRBD1,TRBV2,.,CASSLGQTGNTIYF,TGTGCCAGCAGCTTGGGACAGACGGGAAACACCATATATTTT
TRBJ1-1,.,TRBV28,.,CASSLIQGNTEAFF,TGTGCCAGCAGTTTAATTCAGGGCAACACTGAAGCTTTCTTT
TRBJ1-6,TRBD1,TRBV4-2,.,CASSQLGQFFYNSPLHF,TGTGCCAGCAGCCAATTGGGACAGTTCTTTTATAATTCACCCCTCCACTTT
TRBJ1-5,.,TRBV30,.,CAWRQRNSNQPQHF,TGTGCCTGGAGGCAGAGGAATAGCAATCAGCCCCAGCATTTT
TRBJ2-2,TRBD2,TRBV30,once,CAWKKAGVITGELFF,TGTGCCTGGAAAAAAGCGGGGGTTATTACCGGGGAGCTGTTTTTT
TRBJ2-7,.,TRBV19,.,CAASQGLGEQYF,TGTGCCGCATCTCAGGGGTTGGGCGAGCAGTACTTC
TRBJ2-7,.,TRBV30,few,CAWSVMGSLSYEQYF,TGTGCCTGGAGTGTGATGGGGAGCCTATCCTACGAGCAGTACTTC
TRBJ1-1,.,TRBV11-2,.,CAWQENTEAFF,TGTGCCTGGCAGGAGAACACTGAAGCTTTCTTT
TRBJ2-7,TRBD1,TRBV3-1/TRBV3-2,.,CASSHRGRYEQYF,TGTGCCAGCAGCCACAGGGGGAGATACGAGCAGTACTTC
TRBJ2-5,TRBD2,TRBV4-1,.,CASSPGGREVQETQYF,TGCGCCAGCAGCCCCGGGGGGCGGGAGGTACAAGAGACCCAGTACTTC
TRBJ1-2,.,TRBV10-3,.,CAISDRIYGYTF,TGTGCCATCTCTGACAGGATCTATGGCTACACCTTC
TRBJ2-2,.,TRBV28,.,CASSLPGTGELFF,TGTGCCAGCAGTTTACCGGGAACCGGGGAGCTGTTTTTT
TRBJ2-2,TRBD1,TRBV27,.,CASRKPNRGRGTGELFF,TGTGCCAGCAGGAAACCTAACAGGGGTAGAGGCACCGGGGAGCTGTTTTTT
TRBJ1-1,TRBD1,TRBV7-2,.,CASSLGGTGEAFF,TGTGCCAGCAGCTTAGGGGGGACAGGTGAGGCTTTCTTT
TRBJ1-5,.,TRBV19,.,CASSIGGSNQPQHF,TGTGCCAGTAGTATTGGGGGCAGCAATCAGCCCCAGCATTTT
TRBJ1-1,TRBD1,TRBV4-3,.,CASSQDGDRGGTEAFF,TGCGCCAGCAGCCAAGATGGAGACAGGGGGGGCACTGAAGCTTTCTTT
TRBJ2-7,TRBD1,TRBV27,.,CASSRSDRGVYEQYF,TGTGCCAGCAGTCGATCGGACAGGGGAGTCTACGAGCAGTACTTC
TRBJ2-5,TRBD1,TRBV3-1/TRBV3-2,.,CASSQGNRGETQYF,TGTGCCAGCAGCCAAGGTAACAGGGGAGAGACCCAGTACTTC
TRBJ1-2,.,TRBV6-5,.,CASRQTGLNYGYTF,TGTGCCAGCAGGCAGACAGGCCTGAACTATGGCTACACCTTC
TRBJ1-1,.,TRBV7-6,.,CASSLTGNTEAFF,TGTGCCAGCAGCCTTACAGGGAACACTGAAGCTTTCTTT
TRBJ1-1,.,TRBV7-6,once,CASSLPGYTEAFF,TGTGCCAGCAGCTTACCAGGGTACACTGAAGCTTTCTTT
TRBJ2-3,TRBD1,TRBV5-4,once,CATHRGQADTQYF,TGTGCCACCCACAGGGGGCAGGCAGATACGCAGTATTTT
TRBJ2-1,TRBD2,TRBV6-2/TRBV6-3,.,CASSLGLAGDRNEQFF,TGTGCCAGCAGTCTGGGACTAGCGGGGGACCGAAATGAGCAGTTCTTC
TRBJ2-5,.,TRBV21-1,.,CASSRYRGNSGETQYF,TGTGCCAGCAGCAGATATAGAGGGAATTCGGGAGAGACCCAGTACTTC
TRBJ1-4,.,TRBV5-6,few,CASSLGGSPTNEKLFF,TGTGCCAGCAGCTTAGGCGGATCTCCAACTAATGAAAAACTGTTTTTT
TRBJ1-5,.,TRBV28,.,CASKAGGSNQPQHF,TGTGCCAGCAAGGCCGGGGGAAGCAATCAGCCCCAGCATTTT
TRBJ2-7,.,TRBV11-1,.,CASSLGQGEDEQYF,TGTGCCAGCAGCTTAGGGCAGGGGGAGGACGAGCAGTACTTC
TRBJ1-5,.,TRBV25-1,.,CASSGRMASNQPQHF,TGTGCCAGCAGTGGCCGAATGGCTAGCAATCAGCCCCAGCATTTT
TRBJ1-1,TRBD1,TRBV5-1,few,CASSGGTAIMNTEAFF,TGCGCCAGCAGCGGAGGGACAGCAATCATGAACACTGAAGCTTTCTTT
TRBJ1-6,.,TRBV12-3/TRBV12-4,.,CASSFGPLKTLHF,TGTGCCAGCAGTTTTGGGCCCCTAAAAACCCTCCACTTT
TRBJ1-1,.,TRBV5-1,.,CASSFSSTEAFF,TGCGCCAGCAGCTTCTCCTCCACTGAAGCTTTCTTT
TRBJ1-1,.,TRBV30,.,CASRHRGYATEAFF,TGTGCCTCACGACACCGTGGCTATGCCACTGAAGCTTTCTTT
TRBJ1-3,TRBD1,TRBV7-3,.,CASSPGTGGNTIYF,TGTGCCAGCAGCCCCGGGACAGGGGGAAACACCATATATTTT
TRBJ1-5,TRBD1,TRBV7-9,.,CASSGGTGWDQPQHF,TGTGCCAGCAGCGGGGGGACAGGGTGGGATCAGCCCCAGCATTTT
TRBJ1-6,.,TRBV7-2,.,CASSLARSYNSPLHF,TGTGCCAGCAGCTTAGCTCGGTCCTATAATTCACCCCTCCACTTT
TRBJ2-1,.,TRBV11-2,.,CASSPRNSGPSYNEQFF,TGTGCCAGCAGCCCCCGTAATAGCGGCCCCTCCTACAATGAGCAGTTCTTC
TRBJ1-6,.,TRBV30,.,CAWTAGGYNSPLHF,TGTGCCTGGACCGCGGGGGGCTATAATTCACCCCTCCACTTT